The rows below give T cell receptor beta chains drawn from one sample of a study of T cell clusters in autoimmune cytopenias. TCRdb re-called the multiplex PCR reads; one entry per CDR3 protein, DNA not given. This sample contains approximately 11,000 distinct CDR3 sequences. These data are also associated with another study on T cell repertoires in aging, cancer and after chemotherapy.

Input material: peripheral blood. Receptor source: a human donor in good health. The CDR3 runs from the conserved cysteine through the conserved F or W. Size tells how often a clone was seen (once, few, many) or the class of an expanded clone, and some rows leave it out.

v_call,clone_size,j_call,cdr3_aa
TRBV18,NA,TRBJ1-1,CASSPPAGMNTEAFF
TRBV6-4,NA,TRBJ2-7,CASSETGSSYEQYF
TRBV19,NA,TRBJ1-1,CASSIGVRNTEAFF
TRBV5-4,NA,TRBJ2-3,CASSVRPTGATDTQYF
TRBV7-2,NA,TRBJ2-5,CASSPQTGQETQYF
TRBV13,medium-sized,TRBJ2-2,CASSSDRSRSDGELFF
TRBV29-1,NA,TRBJ1-2,CSSAGIYGYTF
TRBV5-6,NA,TRBJ2-7,CASSDGQGSYEQYF
TRBV28,NA,TRBJ2-7,CASSRRASSYEQYF
TRBV15,NA,TRBJ1-5,CATSRTGRREQPQHF
TRBV19,NA,TRBJ1-3,CASSNDRVSGNTIYF
TRBV13,NA,TRBJ2-3,CASSPRTGRGADTQYF
TRBV6-1,NA,TRBJ2-7,CASSEESGSSYEQYF
TRBV12-3/TRBV12-4,NA,TRBJ2-2,CASSLRATGELFF
TRBV15,NA,TRBJ2-7,CATSGIAGTGFYEQYF
TRBV29-1,NA,TRBJ2-7,CSVWGLAAPLRQYF
TRBV28,NA,TRBJ2-3,CASSTPTVTQYF
TRBV12-3/TRBV12-4,NA,TRBJ2-3,CASSLAADTDTQYF
TRBV7-9,NA,TRBJ2-5,CASSLRRAGGLETQYF
TRBV6-5,NA,TRBJ2-7,CASTIPGGYEQYF
TRBV5-5,NA,TRBJ2-7,CASSLRTASYEQYF
TRBV19,NA,TRBJ2-1,CASKTGGGYNEQFF
TRBV15,NA,TRBJ2-3,CATSRGYGSGTDTQYF
TRBV7-2,NA,TRBJ2-3,CASSGTRGAFSTDTQYF